One and the same sample provided the 14 T cell receptor beta chains below, sequenced in a study of T cells in Graves' hyperthyroidism and ophthalmopathy. What was amplified from RNA transcripts were TCR beta CDR3 regions. With the HTBI primer set, the TCR CDR3 went through a first round of RT-PCR. From the multiplex PCR reads, TCRdb called clonotypes with MiXCR, one entry per CDR3 protein. There are roughly 740,000 distinct CDR3 sequences in the sample; over 15% occur only once, and approximately 8% lies in the top ten. Sequenced: blood. The receptor source for this set is a man between 18 and 29 years old with Graves' hyperthyroidism.

In its sample, this clonotype was seen a few times. The chain employs TRBV11-2 and TRBJ2-5; 8 bases fit TRBD2. Germline-derived CDR1 and CDR2 are SGHAT and FQNNGV. V dropped 0 bases and J dropped 3; count of bases not matched to a gene: 6. The CDR3 contains 16 residues. This chain's CDR3 is CASSLDRGGRKETQYF. CDR3 nucleotides: TGTGCCAGCAGCTTAGACCGGGGGGGCAGAAAAGAGACCCAGTACTTC.

The rearrangement uses TRBV20-1 and TRBJ2-1; D remains unclear. Germline CDR1 and CDR2: DFQATT and SNEGSKA (reference sequence). V was cut by 6 bases and J by 0 bases, with 15 bases left in between. The CDR3 totals 15 residues. The CDR3 loop reads CSANPPQSSYNEQFF. DNA of the CDR3: TGCAGTGCCAACCCCCCGCAGAGCTCCTACAATGAGCAGTTCTTC.

This clonotype has only a few counts. The V gene is TRBV19, the J gene TRBJ1-4; perhaps TRBD1 as D (6 bases). The CDR3 runs 14 residues. Trimming cost V 1 base and J 7 bases, with 10 bases left between them. CDR1 is LNHDA and CDR2 is SQIVND in the germline V gene (reference sequence). The DNA for the CDR3 is TGTGCCAGTAGTATAGCCGGGGGCGGTGAAAAACTGTTTTTT. Its translation is CASSIAGGGEKLFF.

CDR3 region: CIMQSSPSDNEQFF. CDR3 coding DNA: TGCATAATGCAGAGTTCCCCTAGCGACAATGAGCAGTTCTTC. The J gene is TRBJ2-1, the V gene TRBV20-1; D may be TRBD2 (6 bases). CDR3 length equals 14 residues. The germline V gene encodes CDR1 DFQATT and CDR2 SNEGSKA (reference sequence).

This clonotype was picked up a small number of times. V is TRBV7-9 and J is TRBJ2-5; D unresolved. Germline CDR1 is SEHNR and CDR2 is FQNEAQ (reference sequence). V was cut by 5 bases and J by 5 bases, with 12 bases left in between. The CDR3 has 13 amino acids. CDR3 DNA sequence: TGTGCCAGCAGCCGCCGGGCCCTCGAGACCCAGTACTTC. Translated: CASSRRALETQYF.

The CDR3 DNA reads TGTGCCAGCAGCTCACGACAGATCCACCACTCTGGGGCCAACGTCCTGACTTTC. Translation: CASSSRQIHHSGANVLTF. The chain couples TRBV9 to TRBJ2-6, with a tentative D call TRBD1 (5 bases). The germline gives CDR1 SGDLS, CDR2 YYNGEE. The CDR3 runs 18 residues. V lost 4 bases and J lost 0, with 17 bases in between.

The chain carries TRBV6-1 and TRBJ1-5; D remains unclear. The CDR3 sequence is 18 residues long. The V gene lost 6 bases and the J gene lost 2 bases, with 23 bases spanning the gap. Germline values: CDR1 MNHNS, CDR2 SASEGT. The CDR3 is CASSRAVREINGNQPQHF. CDR3 nucleotides: TGTGCCAGCAGCCGCGCCGTCCGGGAAATAAACGGCAATCAGCCCCAGCATTTT.

There are many counts of this clonotype. This chain links TRBV3-1 with TRBJ1-4; D possibly corresponds to TRBD1 (6 bases). This CDR3 contains 14 residues. CDR1 LGHDT and CDR2 YNNKEL come from the germline V gene (reference sequence). Trimming cost V 2 bases and J 7 bases, with 11 bases left between them. CDR3 bases: TGTGCCAGCAGCCAACGGGACAAGGGTGAAAAACTGTTTTTT. Translating gives CASSQRDKGEKLFF.

This clonotype was recorded a few times. J is TRBJ2-5 and V is TRBV7-9, with a weak D call TRBD2 (6 bases). Trimming cost V 2 bases and J 5 bases, with 12 bases left between them. CDR3 length: 14 residues. Germline lookup yields CDR1 SEHNR and CDR2 FQNEAQ (reference sequence). The CDR3, as DNA: TGTGCCAGCAGCTTATGGGACTCCCAGGAGACCCAGTACTTC. This gives the protein CASSLWDSQETQYF.

This clonotype was detected only a few times. The rearrangement joins TRBV9 to TRBJ1-5, with 8 positions matching TRBD1. The CDR3 is made up of 17 amino acids. Germline CDR1 is SGDLS and CDR2 is YYNGEE. Unmatched junction bases numbered 10, after V lost 3 bases and J lost 2 bases. The CDR3 reads CASSDLRGPPGNQPQHF. As DNA, the CDR3 is TGTGCCAGCAGCGACCTCAGGGGGCCCCCGGGCAATCAGCCCCAGCATTTT.

This clonotype was observed a handful of times. The V and J genes are TRBV30 and TRBJ2-5; D remains ambiguous. CDR3 length equals 13 residues. Germline CDR1 GTSNPN, CDR2 SVGIG (reference sequence). Trimming left V 5 bases short and J 10 bases short, with 20 bases between. DNA of the CDR3: TGTGCCTGGGGTACCGGGTCGGCCTCGGGCCAGTACTTC. Protein product: CAWGTGSASGQYF.

This clonotype has at least ten counts. The chain recombines TRBV12-3 or TRBV12-4 with TRBJ2-7, with 7 bases fitting TRBD2. J lost 6 bases, V lost 3 bases, and 2 bases had no gene match. The CDR3 has 12 amino acids. DNA of the CDR3: TGTGCCAGCAGTTTTTGGGAGGGCGAGCAGTACTTC. It translates to CASSFWEGEQYF.

This clonotype was counted ten times or more. CDR3 nucleotides: TGTGCCAGCAGCTTAGTAGGGGACAGGGGTGAGCAGTACTTC. Residues: CASSLVGDRGEQYF. V and J are TRBV7-9 and TRBJ2-7; 10 positions match TRBD1. Germline values: CDR1 SEHNR, CDR2 FQNEAQ (reference sequence). J gave up 7 bases and V 1 base, and 4 bases lay outside the gene matches. The CDR3 loop spans 14 amino acids.

This clonotype turned up a few times. The CDR3 loop is CASSYSEGGEEQYF. In DNA form, the CDR3 reads TGTGCCAGCAGTTACTCGGAAGGGGGGGAAGAGCAGTACTTC. The chain employs TRBV6-2 or TRBV6-3 and TRBJ2-7; possibly TRBD2 for D (7 bases). This CDR3 region has 14 residues. Trimming pared 0 bases from V and 7 bases from J, leaving 13 bases between. Germline-derived CDR1 and CDR2 are MNHEY and SVGEGT.